The 9 T cell receptor beta chains in this list originate from one sample, sequenced in a study of T cells of healthy individuals. TCRdb re-called the 5' RACE reads with MiXCR, one entry per CDR3 protein. The sample has tens of thousands of distinct CDR3 sequences; about 14% are singletons. The receptor set was obtained from a human donor in good health.

The chain employs TRBV7-2 and TRBJ1-3, with 9 positions matching TRBD1. The germline gives CDR1 SGHTA, CDR2 FQGNSA. The CDR3 sequence is 18 residues long. V lost 8 bases to trimming and J lost 0 bases; unmatched junction nucleotides: 14. The CDR3 DNA follows: TGTGCCAGCGGTCAGGGACAGGGATTTACTAGCTCTGGAAACACCATATATTTT. Translation: CASGQGQGFTSSGNTIYF.

This rearrangement joins TRBV7-9 to TRBJ1-2; no clear D gene. Germline CDR1 reads SEHNR; CDR2 reads FQNEAQ (reference sequence). V lost 1 base and J lost 2, with 8 bases in between. The CDR3 is made up of 14 amino acids. The CDR3 sequence is CASSLEVKNYGYTF. For the CDR3, the DNA is TGTGCCAGCAGCTTAGAGGTCAAGAACTATGGCTACACCTTC.

J is TRBJ1-6 and V is TRBV4-3; maybe TRBD1 (6 bases). V was pared by 1 base and J by 10 bases, with 11 bases between. CDR1 and CDR2 (germline): LGHNA, YSLEER. The CDR3 is 14 amino acids. The CDR3 spells CASSQVGGHSPLHF. The CDR3 DNA is TGCGCCAGCAGCCAAGTGGGGGGGCACTCACCCCTCCACTTT.

This clonotype has at least ten counts. The chain employs TRBV29-1 and TRBJ1-2; no reliable D call. V shed 2 bases and J shed 8 bases, with 3 bases lying between them. Germline lookup yields CDR1 SQVTM and CDR2 ANQGSEA. The CDR3 is 9 amino acids. This CDR3 reads CSVEQGYTF. As DNA, the CDR3 is TGCAGCGTTGAACAGGGCTACACCTTC. The variable domain in full, with the rest retrieved from reference TRBV29-1 and TRBJ1-2, is SAVISQKPSRDICQRGTSLTIQCQVDSQVTMMFWYRQQPGQSLTLIATANQGSEATYESGFVIDKFPISRPNLTFSTLTVSNMSPEDSSIYLCSVEQGYTFGSGTRLTVV.

This rearrangement joins TRBV5-1 to TRBJ2-1, with D tentatively TRBD1 (5 bases). CDR1 SGHRS and CDR2 YFSETQ come from the germline V gene. The V and J ends lost 3 bases and 5 bases respectively, with 12 bases between them. The CDR3 is made up of 14 amino acids. The CDR3, as DNA: TGCGCCAGCAGCTGGCAGGGAATTGACAATGAGCAGTTCTTC. It encodes CASSWQGIDNEQFF.

To note about this clonotype: An end of the junction does not agree with germline; a read error may underlie this. This sequence joins TRBV18 and TRBJ2-5; 8 bases agree with TRBD2. The CDR3 is 15 amino acids. The germline gives CDR1 KGHSH, CDR2 LQKENI. The CDR3 loop is CASSPPGGVAETKYF. CDR3 in DNA: TGTGCCAGCTCGCCCCCCGGGGGGGTAGCAGAGACCAAGTACTTC.

The rearrangement joins TRBV2 to TRBJ2-5; no firm D call. Trimming removed 8 bases from V and 0 bases from J, with 13 bases in between. Germline lookup yields CDR1 SNHLY and CDR2 FYNNEI. The CDR3 runs 14 residues. The CDR3 coding sequence is TGTGCCAGCTTGAGCAGGAGCGACCAAGAGACCCAGTACTTC. Translating gives CASLSRSDQETQYF.

This clonotype was seen at least ten times. The rearrangement links TRBV7-2 to TRBJ2-2; a weak D match, TRBD2 (6 bases). V lost 4 bases and J 4 bases, leaving 16 bases between the germline ends. The germline V gene encodes CDR1 SGHTA and CDR2 FQGNSA. The CDR3 is 16 residues long. The CDR3: CASSSTFRRGTGELFF. CDR3 DNA: TGTGCCAGCAGCTCTACGTTCAGGCGGGGCACCGGGGAGCTGTTTTTT.

This clonotype was seen a handful of times. The chain couples TRBV9 to TRBJ2-3; 7 bases line up with TRBD1. V was pared by 1 base and J by 4 bases, with 6 bases of the junction left unmatched. This CDR3 is 15 amino acids long. Germline CDR1 reads SGDLS; CDR2 reads YYNGEE. CDR3 DNA: TGTGCCAGCAGCGTACAGACAGGGAACCCAGATACGCAGTATTTT. Residues: CASSVQTGNPDTQYF. Looking up the rest from reference TRBV9 and TRBJ2-3 gives the full variable domain: DSGVTQTPKHLITATGQRVTLRCSPRSGDLSVYWYQQSLDQGLQFLIQYYNGEERAKGNILERFSAQQFPDLHSELNLSSLELGDSALYFCASSVQTGNPDTQYFGPGTRLTVL.